Below, 8 T cell receptor beta chains from the same sample are listed, as sequenced in a study of human T cells and chemical hapten exposure. Regarding time point: patch test 1, 2 weeks after DPC sensitization. Sample treatment: therapeutic diphenylcyclopropenone sensitization with weekly scalp DPC. One entry per CDR3 protein results from TCRdb running MiXCR on the RACE reads. The sample lists approximately 400,000 distinct CDR3 sequences, about 4.4% occurring once. Material: whole blood, obtained in connection with sensitization to the hapten diphenylcyclopropenone (DPC). Receptor source: a woman aged 45 to 65 with alopecia areata. Some clones in this sample may be carry-over from other donors' samples.

This clonotype was detected ten times or more. CDR3 loop: CASSRGVEDTQYF. DNA of the CDR3: TGTGCCAGCAGCCGTGGGGTGGAAGATACGCAGTATTTT. The chain couples TRBV7-9 to TRBJ2-3; D ambiguous. Germline CDR1 is SEHNR and CDR2 is FQNEAQ (reference sequence). The germline V and J ends were trimmed by 5 bases and 5 bases, with 11 bases remaining between them. The CDR3 is made up of 13 amino acids.

This clonotype was found many times. The chain uses TRBV5-5 and TRBJ1-3; 8 bases are shared with TRBD1. The CDR3 length is 15 residues. The germline V gene encodes CDR1 SGHKS and CDR2 YYEKEE (reference sequence). V shed 4 bases, J shed 7 bases, and the junction held 10 bases outside the gene matches. Here the CDR3 reads CASSHPRTGRNTIYF. In DNA, the CDR3 is TGTGCCAGCAGCCACCCCAGGACAGGGAGGAACACCATATATTTT.

This clonotype was seen a few times. The chain employs TRBV7-2 and TRBJ2-1; 7 bases line up with TRBD1. The junction had 3 bases not matched to a gene; V was cut back by 3 bases and J by 1 base. The germline CDR1 and CDR2 sequences are SGHTA and FQGNSA. This CDR3 is 15 amino acids long. The CDR3 region is CASSFGTESYNEQFF. CDR3 bases: TGTGCCAGCAGCTTCGGGACAGAATCCTACAATGAGCAGTTCTTC. Combining the CDR3 with reference TRBV7-2 and TRBJ2-1 gives the whole variable domain GAGVSQSPSNKVTEKGKDVELRCDPISGHTALYWYRQSLGQGLEFLIYFQGNSAPDKSGLPSDRFSAERTGGSVSTLTIQRTQQEDSAVYLCASSFGTESYNEQFFGPGTRLTVL.

This clonotype was detected ten times or more. The rearrangement uses TRBV15 and TRBJ2-6; tentative D call: TRBD2 (5 bases). This CDR3 has 16 residues. Trimming left V 5 bases short and J 0 bases short, with 11 bases between. Germline V gene sequence: CDR1 LNHNV, CDR2 YYDKDF (reference sequence). CDR3 in amino acids: CATSEDWPSGANVLTF. The CDR3, as DNA: TGTGCCACCAGCGAGGACTGGCCCTCTGGGGCCAACGTCCTGACTTTC.

At least ten counts were recorded for this clonotype. This chain links TRBV6-5 with TRBJ2-7; D is perhaps TRBD1 or TRBD2 (5 bases each). From germline, CDR1 is MNHEY and CDR2 SVGAGI. V lost 6 bases to trimming and J lost 3 bases, with 18 bases between them. CDR3 size: 15 residues. In nucleotides, the CDR3 is TGTGCCAGCAGACGGATGGGACCTAAAATCTACGAGCAGTACTTC. Translation: CASRRMGPKIYEQYF.

This clonotype occurred many times. The chain is built from TRBV15 and TRBJ1-1; no firm D call. The V end was cut by 7 bases, the J end by 2 bases, with 11 bases between. This CDR3 comprises 13 residues. Germline V CDR1 and CDR2: LNHNV, YYDKDF (reference sequence). CDR3 protein: CATKRAANTEAFF. CDR3 bases: TGTGCCACCAAACGGGCCGCAAACACTGAAGCTTTCTTT.

V and J are TRBV6-5 and TRBJ1-5; 7 nucleotides match TRBD1. CDR3 length: 14 residues. CDR1 is MNHEY, CDR2 SVGAGI, per germline. The ends lost 2 bases at V and 5 bases at J; junction bases unmatched: 3. Here the CDR3 DNA reads TGTGCCAGCAGTTACGAAGGGGGCGATCAGCCCCAGCATTTT. It translates to CASSYEGGDQPQHF.

This clonotype was observed many times. The chain joins TRBV12-3 or TRBV12-4 to TRBJ2-7; 9 bases match TRBD2. The CDR3 has 12 residues. V lost 8 bases to trimming and J lost 2 bases; unmatched junction nucleotides: 1. The CDR3 DNA follows: TGTGCCAGCCGCGGGGGGGCCTACGAGCAGTACTTC. Translating it yields CASRGGAYEQYF.